These T cell receptor beta chains were read from a single sample in a study of CD8+CD57+ T cells in acquired aplastic anemia. TCRdb recomputed calls from the reads with MiXCR, one row per CDR3 protein. The table lists some 200,000 distinct CDR3 sequences, 40% to 55% of them singletons, with 9.7% in the top ten. Sequenced sample: sorted CD4+, CD8+, or CD8+CD57+ T cells (not recorded which) from PBMCs. These receptors all stem from a human donor with aplastic anemia. Both conserved end residues are part of each CDR3. A D gene is named only where the DNA matches it firmly. Where a row states a size, it is once, few, many or the class of an expanded clone; other rows omit it.

cdr3_aa: CAIRGSGAEQYF
cdr3_nt: TGTGCCATCAGGGGGAGCGGCGCCGAGCAGTACTTC
v_call: TRBV10-3
d_call: .
j_call: TRBJ2-7
clone_size: .

cdr3_aa: CASSNPGTTDTQYF
cdr3_nt: TGTGCCAGCAGCAACCCGGGTACGACAGATACGCAGTATTTT
v_call: TRBV3-1
d_call: .
j_call: TRBJ2-3
clone_size: .

cdr3_aa: CASSIGTATNEKLFF
cdr3_nt: TGCGCCAGCAGCATTGGGACAGCAACTAATGAAAAACTGTTTTTT
v_call: TRBV5-1
d_call: TRBD1
j_call: TRBJ1-4
clone_size: many

cdr3_aa: CASSDPGTGNTEAFF
cdr3_nt: TGTGCCAGCAGTGACCCCGGGACAGGGAACACTGAAGCTTTCTTT
v_call: TRBV25-1
d_call: TRBD1
j_call: TRBJ1-1
clone_size: many

cdr3_aa: CASSTPRGSGANVLTF
cdr3_nt: TGTGCCAGTAGTACCCCAAGGGGCTCTGGGGCCAACGTCCTGACTTTC
v_call: TRBV19
d_call: .
j_call: TRBJ2-6
clone_size: .

cdr3_aa: CATSSGDQDGTAYEQYF
cdr3_nt: TGTGCCACCAGCAGCGGGGACCAGGACGGAACGGCCTACGAGCAGTACTTC
v_call: TRBV15
d_call: .
j_call: TRBJ2-7
clone_size: .

cdr3_aa: CASSPDGQIKSPLHF
cdr3_nt: TGTGCCAGCAGCCCAGACGGGCAGATTAAATCACCCCTCCACTTT
v_call: TRBV5-6
d_call: .
j_call: TRBJ1-6
clone_size: many

cdr3_aa: CASSGALGGNEQFF
cdr3_nt: TGTGCCAGCAGTGGGGCCTTGGGGGGAAATGAGCAGTTCTTC
v_call: TRBV25-1
d_call: .
j_call: TRBJ2-1
clone_size: .

cdr3_aa: CAGFREKETQYF
cdr3_nt: TGTGCCGGCTTTCGGGAGAAAGAGACCCAGTACTTC
v_call: TRBV2
d_call: .
j_call: TRBJ2-5
clone_size: .

cdr3_aa: CASSLGQGTNQPQHF
cdr3_nt: TGCGCCAGCAGTCTGGGACAGGGCACCAATCAGCCCCAGCATTTT
v_call: TRBV10-2
d_call: TRBD1
j_call: TRBJ1-5
clone_size: .

cdr3_aa: CASTPGGVNNSPLHF
cdr3_nt: TGTGCCAGCACCCCGGGAGGGGTCAATAATTCACCCCTCCACTTT
v_call: TRBV12-3/TRBV12-4
d_call: .
j_call: TRBJ1-6
clone_size: .

cdr3_aa: CASSEAELF
cdr3_nt: TGTGCCAGCAGTGAAGCTGAACTCTTT
v_call: TRBV6-1
d_call: .
j_call: TRBJ1-1
clone_size: .

cdr3_aa: CSATKTNTEAFF
cdr3_nt: TGCAGTGCGACCAAGACGAACACTGAAGCTTTCTTT
v_call: TRBV20-1
d_call: .
j_call: TRBJ1-1
clone_size: .

cdr3_aa: CSGTTQTYNEQFF
cdr3_nt: TGCAGCGGCACTACGCAAACCTACAATGAGCAGTTCTTC
v_call: TRBV29-1
d_call: .
j_call: TRBJ2-1
clone_size: .